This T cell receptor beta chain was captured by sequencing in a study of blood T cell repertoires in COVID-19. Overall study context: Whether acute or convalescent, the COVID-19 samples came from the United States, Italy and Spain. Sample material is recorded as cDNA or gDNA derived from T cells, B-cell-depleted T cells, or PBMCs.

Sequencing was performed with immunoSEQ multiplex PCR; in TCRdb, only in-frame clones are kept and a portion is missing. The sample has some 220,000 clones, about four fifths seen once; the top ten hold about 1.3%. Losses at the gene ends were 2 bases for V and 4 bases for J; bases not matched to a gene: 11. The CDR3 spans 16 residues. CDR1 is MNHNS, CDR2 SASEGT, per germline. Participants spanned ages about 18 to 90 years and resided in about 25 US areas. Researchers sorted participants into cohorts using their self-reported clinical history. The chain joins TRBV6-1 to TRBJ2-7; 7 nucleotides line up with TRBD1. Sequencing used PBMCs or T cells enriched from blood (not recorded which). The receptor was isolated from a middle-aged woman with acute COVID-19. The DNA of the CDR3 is TGTGCCAGCAGTGAAACAGAGGGGGCGGCCTCTTACGAGCAGTACTTC. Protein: CASSETEGAASYEQYF.